This T cell receptor beta chain was identified in a study of T cell repertoires in cytomegalovirus infection. Study at large: HLA-B-restricted CMV epitopes that are well studied, plus recently identified HLA-C-restricted ones, were used by the study. Matching HLA type, along with CMV infection, was indicated by public TCR beta signatures.

Study results and limitations: Summed frequency of public TCR beta families distinguished CMV carriers with the relevant HLA. Dominant in the ex vivo response were TCR beta clonotypes restricted by HLA-C and specific for CMV.

This clonotype was found many times. Its antigen is not identified. TCRdb reprocessed the reads via MiXCR and lists one record per CDR3 protein. Found here are about 310,000 distinct CDR3 sequences, just under 25% of them singletons; the top ten hold less than 15%. In germline, CDR1 is SGHDN, CDR2 FVKESK. This CDR3 contains 17 residues. V was clipped by 4 bases and J by 5 bases; unmatched bases: 12. The chain employs TRBV14 and TRBJ2-5; TRBD2 agrees at 11 bases. The TCR was taken from a human donor in good health (CMV status not recorded). Some clones in this sample may be carry-over from other donors' samples. The sample here was cultured PBMCs, taken from culture after CMV antigen stimulation. The CDR3 DNA reads as TGTGCCAGCAGCCTAGTAGCGGGAGGGATGATTCGCGAGACCCAGTACTTC. Protein product: CASSLVAGGMIRETQYF.